Each of the 20 T cell receptor beta chains below was sequenced from the same sample in a study of cytomegalovirus exposure and HLA in healthy donors. Assay: immunoSEQ multiplex PCR; the TCRdb copy retains only in-frame clones and omits some. Among 100,000 to 150,000 clones listed, around 90% were seen once. Sequenced: PBMCs. These receptors originate from a woman aged 18-30 years in good health and CMV-seronegative.

The rearrangement joins TRBV7-3 to TRBJ2-4; D call uncertain. In germline, CDR1 is SGHTA, CDR2 FQGTGA. Trimming cost V 2 bases and J 6 bases, with 8 bases left between them. The CDR3 loop spans 13 amino acids. The CDR3 DNA reads TGTGCCAGCAGCTTATCACAGAGAAACATTCAGTACTTC. Protein: CASSLSQRNIQYF.

The V gene is TRBV5-6, the J gene TRBJ1-2, with TRBD1 matching 7 bases. Germline V gives CDR1 SGHDT, CDR2 YYEEEE. The ends lost 4 bases at V and 7 bases at J; junction bases unmatched: 10. The CDR3 is made up of 14 amino acids. CDR3 sequence (DNA): TGTGCCAGCAGCGCCGCGGGACAGCCCCCTGGCTACACCTTC. It encodes CASSAAGQPPGYTF.

DNA for the CDR3: TGTGCCAGCAGTGTCCTACAGGGGTCCGAGCAGTACTTC. Translated, it gives CASSVLQGSEQYF. The V gene is TRBV6-1, the J gene TRBJ2-7, with 7 bases matching TRBD1. This CDR3 has 13 residues. V trimming: 4 bases; J trimming: 6 bases; junction bases outside the gene matches: 6. Germline CDR1 and CDR2: MNHNS and SASEGT.

A remark on this clone: Other DNA sequences from this sample encode an identical CDR3 as well. The V call is TRBV5-6, the J call TRBJ1-1; possibly TRBD1 for D (5 bases). Germline-derived CDR1 and CDR2 are SGHDT and YYEEEE. Trimming left V 1 base short and J 1 base short, with 5 bases between. The CDR3 runs to 13 residues. CDR3 coding DNA: TGTGCCAGCAGCTTGACAGGGAACACTGAAGCTTTCTTT. The encoded protein is CASSLTGNTEAFF.

The chain links TRBV27 to TRBJ2-1; TRBD2 might be the D (6 bases). V was trimmed by 3 bases and J by 9 bases, leaving 18 bases between them. Germline assignment: CDR1 MNHEY and CDR2 SMNVEV (reference sequence). This CDR3 contains 15 residues. As DNA, the CDR3 is TGTGCCAGCAGTTTCCGTGGAGGGCCTGGGGGTGAGCAGTTCTTC. Translated, it gives CASSFRGGPGGEQFF.

The chain uses TRBV19 and TRBJ2-2; 10 positions match TRBD1. After removal of 5 bases from V and 5 bases from J, the junction contained 8 bases not matched to a gene. The length of the CDR3 is 16 residues. Germline V lookup: CDR1 LNHDA, CDR2 SQIVND (reference sequence). CDR3 amino acids: CASSPIRTGGTGELFF. The CDR3 DNA reads as TGTGCCAGTAGTCCAATCCGGACAGGGGGAACCGGGGAGCTGTTTTTT.

The gene calls are TRBV9 and TRBJ2-3; 11 bases map to TRBD2. The J segment lost 1 base and the V segment lost 0 bases, leaving 4 bases of the junction unmatched. This CDR3 has 17 amino acids. CDR1 is SGDLS and CDR2 is YYNGEE in the germline V gene. In DNA form, the CDR3 reads TGTGCCAGCAGCGTAGAGCTAGCGGGAGGAGGCACAGATACGCAGTATTTT. This gives the protein CASSVELAGGGTDTQYF.

This chain connects TRBV7-9 to TRBJ2-1; 11 nucleotides match TRBD2. Germline V gene lookup returns CDR1 SEHNR and CDR2 FQNEAQ (reference sequence). Trimming at V came to 3 bases and at J to 9 bases, leaving 4 bases not matched to a gene. This CDR3 has 14 amino acids. The CDR3 loop reads CASSLLAGGGEQFF. DNA of the CDR3: TGTGCCAGCAGCTTGTTAGCGGGAGGGGGTGAGCAGTTCTTC.

The gene calls are TRBV15 and TRBJ1-5, with a weak D call TRBD1 (5 bases). With 1 base removed from V and 6 bases from J, the gap between germline ends came to 13 bases. This CDR3 is built from 15 residues. Germline assignment: CDR1 LNHNV and CDR2 YYDKDF (reference sequence). CDR3 amino acids: CATSRGGEGSQPQHF. The CDR3 DNA reads TGTGCCACCAGCAGAGGGGGGGAGGGTAGTCAGCCCCAGCATTTT. Full variable domain (outside the CDR3, taken from reference TRBV15 and TRBJ1-5): DAMVIQNPRYQVTQFGKPVTLSCSQTLNHNVMYWYQQKSSQAPKLLFHYYDKDFNNEADTPDNFQSRRPNTSFCFLDIRSPGLGDTAMYLCATSRGGEGSQPQHFGDGTRLSIL.

The chain recombines TRBV2 with TRBJ1-2, with 7 bases aligning to TRBD1. The V gene end was trimmed by 6 bases and the J gene end by 2 bases; junction bases not matched to a gene: 3. CDR1 and CDR2 (germline): SNHLY, FYNNEI. This CDR3 has 13 amino acids. CDR3 bases: TGTGCCAGCAGCGGGACAGCAAACTATGGCTACACCTTC. This translates into CASSGTANYGYTF. Supplemented by reference TRBV2 and TRBJ1-2, the full variable domain reads EPEVTQTPSHQVTQMGQEVILRCVPISNHLYFYWYRQILGQKVEFLVSFYNNEISEKSEIFDDQFSVERPDGSNFTLKIRSTKLEDSAMYFCASSGTANYGYTFGSGTRLTVV.

The V call is TRBV28, the J call TRBJ2-5, with a possible D match to TRBD1 (7 bases). Trimming left V 4 bases short and J 5 bases short, with 14 bases between. The CDR3 has 14 amino acids. Germline V gene lookup returns CDR1 MDHEN and CDR2 SYDVKM. The CDR3 DNA follows: TGTGCCAGCAGTTACAGGGGCGGGAAGGAGACCCAGTACTTC. This sequence encodes CASSYRGGKETQYF.

This clone was observed a single time. The chain employs TRBV19 and TRBJ2-6; D might be TRBD2 (5 bases). Per germline, CDR1 LNHDA and CDR2 SQIVND (reference sequence). V was cut by 3 bases and J by 0 bases, with 9 bases left in between. The CDR3 has 16 amino acids. DNA for the CDR3: TGTGCCAGTAGTATCCAAGGGAGCTCTGGGGCCAACGTCCTGACTTTC. Translation gives CASSIQGSSGANVLTF.

This clone was detected only a few times. The chain carries TRBV5-4 and TRBJ2-7, with D perhaps matching TRBD2 (5 bases). Germline-derived CDR1 and CDR2 are SGHNT and YYREEE (reference sequence). V was cut by 6 bases and J by 1 base, with 11 bases left in between. This CDR3 contains 13 residues. The CDR3, as DNA: TGTGCCAGCACGACTACGAATTCCTACGAGCAGTACTTC. It translates to CASTTTNSYEQYF.

This clone was counted only a few times. The V call is TRBV2, the J call TRBJ1-5; tentative D call: TRBD1 (6 bases). V lost 7 bases and J lost 12, with 10 bases in between. The CDR3 totals 10 residues. The germline V gene encodes CDR1 SNHLY and CDR2 FYNNEI. The CDR3 loop reads CASKGTLQHF. The DNA of the CDR3 is TGTGCCAGCAAAGGGACACTCCAGCATTTT.

The V call is TRBV6-5, the J call TRBJ1-1; possible D gene TRBD1, 5 bases. V lost 9 bases to trimming and J lost 1 base, with 12 bases between them. This CDR3 has 13 residues. The germline V gene encodes CDR1 MNHEY and CDR2 SVGAGI. CDR3 sequence (DNA): TGTGCCAGTACGGTGGGGCCGAACACTGAAGCTTTCTTT. Translated, it gives CASTVGPNTEAFF.

J is TRBJ2-1 and V is TRBV4-1; 7 nucleotides match TRBD1. Trimming cost V 4 bases and J 2 bases; bases outside gene matches: 8. This CDR3 spans 16 amino acids. The V gene's germline CDR1 is MGHRA and CDR2 YSYEKL. The CDR3 region is CASSPKDRVPYNEQFF. In nucleotides, the CDR3 is TGCGCCAGCAGCCCCAAAGACAGGGTTCCCTACAATGAGCAGTTCTTC.

This clone showed up just once. V is TRBV11-2 and J is TRBJ2-1, with D hard to call. The CDR3 has 13 amino acids. Deletions cut 5 bases from V and 4 bases from J, with 9 bases between. Germline CDR1 SGHAT, CDR2 FQNNGV. Here the CDR3 DNA reads TGTGCCAGCAGCCCGACACCATACAATGAGCAGTTCTTC. Its translation: CASSPTPYNEQFF.

This chain joins TRBV5-1 and TRBJ2-7, with 11 bases aligning to TRBD2. V was clipped by 5 bases and J by 3 bases; unmatched bases: 4. CDR3 length equals 14 residues. Looked up from germline, CDR1 is SGHRS and CDR2 is YFSETQ. CDR3 DNA sequence: TGCGCCAGCAGGGCGGGACTAGCGGACTACGAGCAGTACTTC. It specifies CASRAGLADYEQYF.

The rearrangement joins TRBV4-1 to TRBJ1-4, with D unclear. The CDR3 contains 14 residues. Germline CDR1 reads MGHRA; CDR2 reads YSYEKL. With 1 base removed from V and 4 bases from J, the gap between germline ends came to 7 bases. In DNA, the CDR3 is TGCGCCAGCAGCCAAGGGAGGAATAATGAAAAACTGTTTTTT. Residues: CASSQGRNNEKLFF.

J is TRBJ2-7 and V is TRBV19; D is possibly TRBD1 (6 bases). Germline V gene lookup returns CDR1 LNHDA and CDR2 SQIVND (reference sequence). The CDR3 extends over 14 amino acids. The V end was cut by 4 bases, the J end by 4 bases, with 14 bases between. The CDR3 DNA reads as TGTGCCAGTAGTAGCGGAACAGGGTTGTACGAGCAGTACTTC. It encodes CASSSGTGLYEQYF.